The next 28 T cell receptor beta chains were all read from a single sample in a study of CD8 T cells in Susac syndrome. Random hexamers were used to reverse transcribe 0.5 to 1 ug of RNA. One entry per CDR3 protein, called by TCRdb with MiXCR from the immunoSEQ multiplex PCR reads. The sample yields around 170,000 distinct CDR3 sequences, more than 85% seen once. The sequencing input was CD8+ T cells from PBMCs. These receptors all come from a human donor with Susac syndrome.

The chain combines TRBV28 with TRBJ1-5; 8 positions agree with TRBD1. CDR3 size: 17 residues. Germline V gives CDR1 MDHEN, CDR2 SYDVKM. Losses at the gene ends were 4 bases for V and 4 bases for J; bases not matched to a gene: 12. The CDR3 sequence is CASSSTPGQGRNQPQHF. CDR3 DNA sequence: TGTGCCAGCAGTTCCACCCCCGGACAGGGCCGAAATCAGCCCCAGCATTTT.

The chain combines TRBV27 with TRBJ1-1; D might be TRBD1 (6 bases). Germline-derived CDR1 and CDR2 are MNHEY and SMNVEV (reference sequence). The CDR3 length is 13 residues. V shed 6 bases and J shed 3 bases, with 11 bases lying between them. The chain's CDR3 is CASSPGAYTEAFF. The CDR3 DNA sequence: TGTGCCAGCAGCCCGGGGGCTTACACTGAAGCTTTCTTT.

The CDR3 sequence: CSATGQLNSPLHF. The CDR3 DNA is TGCAGTGCTACGGGACAACTCAATTCACCCCTCCACTTT. The chain employs TRBV20-1 and TRBJ1-6; tentative D call: TRBD1 (6 bases). Per the germline V gene, CDR1 is DFQATT and CDR2 is SNEGSKA (reference sequence). Trimming took off 4 bases at V and 7 bases at J, with 11 bases between the two ends. This CDR3 region has 13 residues.

J is TRBJ2-7 and V is TRBV7-9, with D perhaps matching TRBD2 (6 bases). The V end lost 5 bases, the J end lost 0 bases, and 11 bases lay between the germline ends. Germline-derived CDR1 and CDR2 are SEHNR and FQNEAQ (reference sequence). The CDR3 is 14 amino acids. This CDR3 is CASSPRDFSYEQYF. Here the CDR3 DNA reads TGTGCCAGCAGCCCCCGGGACTTCTCCTACGAGCAGTACTTC.

The chain joins TRBV30 to TRBJ1-6; no definite D call. The V and J ends lost 0 bases and 4 bases respectively, with 4 bases between them. This CDR3 contains 13 residues. Looked up from germline, CDR1 is GTSNPN and CDR2 is SVGIG (reference sequence). The CDR3 here is CAWSVQYNSPLHF. CDR3 bases: TGTGCCTGGAGTGTTCAGTATAATTCACCCCTCCACTTT.

The chain links TRBV6-6 to TRBJ1-1; 9 positions match TRBD1. The V gene's germline CDR1 is MNHNY and CDR2 SVGAGI (reference sequence). The CDR3 has 15 residues. V was pared by 6 bases and J by 5 bases, with 10 bases of the junction left unmatched. The CDR3 nucleotides read TGTGCCAGCAGCCATGCTACAGGGGGCTGGACTGAAGCTTTCTTT. It codes for CASSHATGGWTEAFF.

The chain joins TRBV13 to TRBJ2-1; 8 positions match TRBD1. Germline CDR1 and CDR2: PRHDT and FYEKMQ (reference sequence). Germline trimming cut 5 bases from V and 10 bases from J; bases unmatched to any gene: 10. The CDR3 spans 14 residues. CDR3 nucleotide sequence: TGTGCCAGCAGCGTAACGGACAGGGCCTGGGAGCAGTTCTTC. It specifies CASSVTDRAWEQFF.

This sequence joins TRBV6-6 and TRBJ2-1; 8 nucleotides align to TRBD2. The CDR3 covers 14 residues. Per germline, CDR1 MNHNY and CDR2 SVGAGI (reference sequence). V dropped 8 bases and J dropped 10; count of bases not matched to a gene: 13. The CDR3 is CASLGLVKSYEQFF. The CDR3 DNA follows: TGTGCCAGCCTGGGACTAGTGAAATCCTACGAGCAGTTCTTC.

The chain combines TRBV4-1 with TRBJ2-3; D is undetermined. Trimming took off 0 bases at V and 1 base at J, with 11 bases between the two ends. This CDR3 region has 16 residues. In germline, CDR1 is MGHRA, CDR2 YSYEKL. The CDR3 is CASSQDYGFGTDTQYF. The DNA for the CDR3 is TGCGCCAGCAGCCAAGATTACGGGTTTGGCACAGATACGCAGTATTTT.

The chain joins TRBV18 to TRBJ1-2; D is possibly TRBD1 (6 bases). V was pared by 3 bases and J by 13 bases, with 15 bases between. CDR1 and CDR2 from the germline V gene are KGHSH and LQKENI. The CDR3 totals 12 residues. CDR3 protein: CASSPDRPMVTF. The CDR3 coding sequence is TGTGCCAGCTCACCCGACAGGCCAATGGTCACCTTC.

V and J are TRBV2 and TRBJ1-5; D is perhaps TRBD1 (6 bases). This CDR3 contains 16 residues. Germline values: CDR1 SNHLY, CDR2 FYNNEI. Trimming shortened V by 4 bases and J by 0 bases, and 13 bases separated the two germline ends. CDR3 in amino acids: CASSGRGGYSNQPQHF. DNA of the CDR3: TGTGCCAGCAGTGGCAGGGGTGGTTATAGCAATCAGCCCCAGCATTTT.

The chain has TRBV11-2 and TRBJ2-1, with D maybe TRBD2 (6 bases). V dropped 4 bases and J dropped 2 bases, with 15 bases sitting between them. The CDR3 has 16 amino acids. Per germline, CDR1 SGHAT and CDR2 FQNNGV. In nucleotides, the CDR3 is TGTGCCAGCAGCTCCCCGGGGGTGTTGGCCTACAATGAGCAGTTCTTC. Translating gives CASSSPGVLAYNEQFF.

The rearrangement joins TRBV14 to TRBJ2-6; D is possibly TRBD2 (6 bases). Per germline, CDR1 SGHDN and CDR2 FVKESK. This CDR3 comprises 18 residues. V lost 0 bases and J 1 base, leaving 13 bases between the germline ends. The DNA of the CDR3 is TGTGCCAGCAGCCAAGACCGACTAGGGCTATCTGGGGCCAACGTCCTGACTTTC. Residues: CASSQDRLGLSGANVLTF.

This clonotype was observed a handful of times. The chain recombines TRBV6-5 with TRBJ2-7; no clear D. V lost 2 bases and J 1 base, leaving 15 bases between the germline ends. Germline V lookup: CDR1 MNHEY, CDR2 SVGAGI. This CDR3 has 16 residues. The CDR3 bases are TGTGCCAGCAGTTACCCGCAAAAGGTGACATCCTACGAGCAGTACTTC. Translated: CASSYPQKVTSYEQYF.

The chain is built from TRBV6-5 and TRBJ2-1, with TRBD1 as a possible D gene (5 bases). V was clipped by 2 bases and J by 2 bases, with 7 bases between them. The CDR3 consists of 14 residues. From germline, CDR1 is MNHEY and CDR2 SVGAGI. The CDR3 here is CASSYRTTYNEQFF. CDR3 nucleotide sequence: TGTGCCAGCAGTTACAGGACAACCTACAATGAGCAGTTCTTC.

The rearrangement links TRBV13 to TRBJ2-7, with D possibly TRBD2 on 7 matching bases. V was shortened by 2 bases and J by 6 bases, with 17 bases between the two germline ends. This CDR3 has 15 amino acids. Per the germline V gene, CDR1 is PRHDT and CDR2 is FYEKMQ (reference sequence). The CDR3 loop is CASSLTRGGTLEQYF. CDR3 DNA sequence: TGTGCCAGCAGCTTAACCCGCGGGGGCACTCTCGAGCAGTACTTC.

The rearrangement joins TRBV29-1 to TRBJ2-3; unclear D gene. Germline V gives CDR1 SQVTM, CDR2 ANQGSEA. Trimming removed 6 bases from V and 3 bases from J, with 13 bases in between. The CDR3 loop spans 13 amino acids. The CDR3 loop is CSVPPAGTDTQYF. CDR3 DNA sequence: TGCAGCGTCCCCCCGGCTGGGACAGATACGCAGTATTTT.

The chain has TRBV19 and TRBJ2-1, with TRBD2 matching 12 bases. Losses at the gene ends were 3 bases for V and 5 bases for J; bases not matched to a gene: 8. CDR1 and CDR2 (germline): LNHDA, SQIVND (reference sequence). This CDR3 has 17 amino acids. The CDR3 is CASSMTLAGGSDNEQFF. Written as DNA, the CDR3 is TGTGCCAGTAGTATGACGCTAGCGGGAGGGTCAGACAATGAGCAGTTCTTC.

DNA of the CDR3: TGCGCCAGCAGCCCCCGGGACGGAACCGGGGAGCTGTTTTTT. It translates to CASSPRDGTGELFF. The chain combines TRBV4-1 with TRBJ2-2; D is possibly TRBD1 or TRBD2 (5 bases each). The CDR3 has 14 residues. The V end was cut by 4 bases, the J end by 5 bases, with 11 bases between. Germline CDR1 and CDR2: MGHRA and YSYEKL.

The genes are TRBV30 and TRBJ2-5; 11 positions agree with TRBD2. V trimming: 6 bases; J trimming: 5 bases; junction bases outside the gene matches: 11. Germline-derived CDR1 and CDR2 are GTSNPN and SVGIG (reference sequence). This CDR3 has 15 residues. This CDR3 reads CACHILAGGTETQYF. The CDR3 bases are TGTGCCTGCCATATCCTAGCGGGGGGAACTGAGACCCAGTACTTC.

The chain has TRBV15 and TRBJ2-1; 10 nucleotides agree with TRBD2. The CDR3 runs 16 residues. The germline gives CDR1 LNHNV, CDR2 YYDKDF (reference sequence). V trimming: 0 bases; J trimming: 7 bases; junction bases outside the gene matches: 6. The CDR3 here is CATSRDRASGSNEQFF. The CDR3 DNA sequence: TGTGCCACCAGCAGAGATCGGGCTAGCGGGAGTAATGAGCAGTTCTTC.

The chain links TRBV6-5 to TRBJ2-5; D tentatively reads TRBD1 or TRBD2 (5 bases each). Trimming pared 0 bases from V and 6 bases from J, leaving 11 bases between. The V gene's germline CDR1 is MNHEY and CDR2 SVGAGI. CDR3 length: 14 residues. As DNA, the CDR3 is TGTGCCAGCAGTTACTCGATTGGGGACCAGACCCAGTACTTC. This codes for CASSYSIGDQTQYF.

The chain couples TRBV28 to TRBJ2-7, with 9 bases fitting TRBD1. After removal of 6 bases from V and 1 base from J, the junction contained 7 bases not matched to a gene. The CDR3 consists of 15 residues. From germline, CDR1 is MDHEN and CDR2 SYDVKM. The CDR3 reads CASRPVQGASYEQYF. The CDR3 DNA sequence: TGTGCCAGCAGGCCCGTACAGGGGGCTTCCTACGAGCAGTACTTC.

The CDR3 loop is CASSRGRTRLNTEAFF. The CDR3 nucleotides are TGTGCCAGCTCCCGGGGACGAACAAGGCTGAACACTGAAGCTTTCTTT. This chain joins TRBV18 and TRBJ1-1; D possibly corresponds to TRBD1 (5 bases). V lost 6 bases and J lost 0, with 17 bases in between. This CDR3 comprises 16 residues. CDR1 is KGHSH and CDR2 is LQKENI in the germline V gene. Supplemented by reference TRBV18 and TRBJ1-1, the full variable domain reads NAGVMQNPRHLVRRRGQEARLRCSPMKGHSHVYWYRQLPEEGLKFMVYLQKENIIDESGMPKERFSAEFPKEGPSILRIQQVVRGDSAAYFCASSRGRTRLNTEAFFGQGTRLTVV.

This clonotype showed up just once. This chain links TRBV7-6 with TRBJ2-1, with no clear D. V dropped 5 bases and J dropped 10 bases, with 15 bases sitting between them. The CDR3 covers 13 residues. CDR1 is SGHVS and CDR2 is FNYEAQ in the germline V gene. The DNA of the CDR3 is TGTGCCAGCAGCCCCGCCCCTCCGCGGGAGCAGTTCTTC. It translates to CASSPAPPREQFF.

V and J are TRBV7-8 and TRBJ1-1; no clear D gene. Trimming shortened V by 4 bases and J by 3 bases, and 12 bases separated the two germline ends. This CDR3 has 14 residues. CDR1 SGHVS and CDR2 FQNEAQ come from the germline V gene. The CDR3 reads CASSSHYGDTEAFF. CDR3 nucleotide sequence: TGTGCCAGCAGCTCCCACTACGGGGACACTGAAGCTTTCTTT.

The gene calls are TRBV7-3 and TRBJ2-2; 7 nucleotides align to TRBD1. Germline V gives CDR1 SGHTA, CDR2 FQGTGA. The CDR3 covers 15 residues. After removal of 6 bases from V and 4 bases from J, the junction contained 8 bases not matched to a gene. The CDR3 region has the DNA TGTGCCAGCAGTCCTTACAGGGGTGGCACCGGGGAGCTGTTTTTT. It yields the protein CASSPYRGGTGELFF.

The J gene is TRBJ1-1, the V gene TRBV5-1, with D hard to call. CDR1 is SGHRS and CDR2 is YFSETQ in the germline V gene. The CDR3 runs 14 residues. Trimming took 0 bases from V and 3 from J, leaving 9 bases between them. CDR3 in DNA: TGCGCCAGCAGCTTGGAGTTCCCAGACACTGAAGCTTTCTTT. Translating gives CASSLEFPDTEAFF.